This T cell receptor (beta chain) was sequenced for a study of T-cell memory formation after mild COVID-19. Each CDR3 protein is one row after TCRdb ran MiXCR on the 5' RACE reads. The table has approximately 200,000 distinct CDR3 sequences, more than 15% seen once. Germline V gene sequence: CDR1 DFQATT, CDR2 SNEGSKA (reference sequence). This CDR3 contains 15 residues. V gave up 1 base and J gave up 0 bases, with 12 bases separating them. Study-wide results and caveats: Day 15 to 85 contracting clones showed balanced CD4/CD8; day 15 to 37 expanders favored CD4+. The CD4+ clones that contracted clustered mainly within CM and EM, and the CD8+ clones concentrated in EMRA. Specificity for SARS-CoV-2 was not confirmed among the second-wave clones peaking on day 37.

In the case of this clonotype: Its antigen is still unknown.

The chain links TRBV20-1 to TRBJ1-1; tentative D call: TRBD1 (5 bases). Sequencing used PBMCs or a T cell subset sorted from them (not recorded which). The clonotype originates from an adult woman who had mild COVID-19 (a few samples of this study predate the infection). Cell type and time point are not known. CDR3 nucleotides: TGCAGTGCTAGAGCGTCACGGGGGGTGAACACTGAAGCTTTCTTT. It encodes CSARASRGVNTEAFF.